This T cell receptor (beta chain) was identified during a study of shared clonotypes between healthy human individuals. At the level of the study: The cohort had a couple of women and a few men, ages 18 to 49.

Deep-level settings were used for running the assay. Data came from immunoSEQ multiplex PCR; TCRdb stores just in-frame clones and leaves some out. The table has some 2.4 million clones, roughly 93% seen once. Deletions cut 8 bases from V and 2 bases from J, with 15 bases between. This CDR3 region has 14 residues. Germline loops: CDR1 LNHDA, CDR2 SQIVND (reference sequence). The chain links TRBV19 to TRBJ2-5, with D possibly being TRBD2 (6 bases). The sequenced sample was naive CD4+ T cells from PBMCs. Subset noted: CD45RA+ positively selected. The receptor's source is a man between 18 and 29 years old in good health. Some clones in this sample may be carry-over from other donors' samples. This CDR3 is CASGPGGTQETQYF. The DNA for the CDR3 is TGTGCCAGTGGGCCGGGCGGGACTCAAGAGACCCAGTACTTC.